Presented here are 30 T cell receptor beta chains from one specimen sequenced in a study of blood T cell repertoires in COVID-19. Assay used: immunoSEQ multiplex PCR; TCRdb lists only in-frame clones, some missing. The sample lists some 45,000 clones; about 90% were seen once. The sequencing input was peripheral blood. Receptors originate from a man between 65 and 85 years old with active COVID-19.

The chain uses TRBV5-8 and TRBJ2-5, with 10 bases identical to TRBD1. The V and J ends lost 4 bases and 5 bases, in that order; junction bases with no gene match: 5. This CDR3 has 14 residues. Germline-derived CDR1 and CDR2 are SGHTS and YDEGEE. The DNA of the CDR3 is TGTGCCAGCAGCCCGGGACAGGGGATGGAGACCCAGTACTTC. Protein sequence: CASSPGQGMETQYF.

CDR3: CASSSNQANTGELFF. CDR3 nucleotide sequence: TGTGCCAGCAGCTCCAACCAGGCGAACACCGGGGAGCTGTTTTTT. This sequence joins TRBV13 and TRBJ2-2; D ambiguous. The germline V gene encodes CDR1 PRHDT and CDR2 FYEKMQ (reference sequence). The CDR3 is made up of 15 amino acids. Between the trimmed V and J ends, which lost 4 bases and 0 bases, there was a span of 9 bases.

The chain recombines TRBV18 with TRBJ1-5; 10 bases match TRBD1. This CDR3 is 16 amino acids long. Germline V gene sequence: CDR1 KGHSH, CDR2 LQKENI. Trimming took 5 bases from V and 4 from J; bases not matched to a gene: 8. The CDR3 bases are TGTGCCAGCTCAACGAGGACAGGGGGGCTAAATCAGCCCCAGCATTTT. Translated: CASSTRTGGLNQPQHF.

The V and J genes are TRBV18 and TRBJ2-2, with 7 bases lining up with TRBD2. CDR1 and CDR2 from the germline V gene are KGHSH and LQKENI. The CDR3 has 16 amino acids. V lost 5 bases to trimming and J lost 0 bases; unmatched junction nucleotides: 6. DNA for the CDR3: TGTGCCAGCTCAACCCCTGGGAGGGCGAACACCGGGGAGCTGTTTTTT. It is translated as CASSTPGRANTGELFF.

This chain connects TRBV28 to TRBJ1-2; 8 bases align to TRBD1. J was trimmed by 4 bases and V by 6 bases; bases with no gene match: 13. This CDR3 region has 16 residues. Germline V CDR1 and CDR2: MDHEN, SYDVKM. The CDR3 protein is CASSPIPGTGVYGYTF. The CDR3 nucleotides are TGTGCCAGCAGCCCTATTCCCGGGACAGGCGTCTATGGCTACACCTTC.

The J gene is TRBJ2-7, the V gene TRBV24-1; D might be TRBD1 (5 bases). With 8 bases removed from V and 2 bases from J, the gap between germline ends came to 18 bases. Germline lookup yields CDR1 KGHDR and CDR2 SFDVKD. The CDR3 is 15 residues long. The CDR3 protein is CATTKSETATYEQYF. The CDR3 DNA is TGTGCCACCACAAAGTCGGAGACAGCCACCTACGAGCAGTACTTC.

The chain combines TRBV19 with TRBJ2-7; TRBD1 is a possible D gene (6 bases). CDR3 size: 14 residues. V lost 4 bases and J lost 2, with 12 bases in between. Germline V gives CDR1 LNHDA, CDR2 SQIVND (reference sequence). This CDR3 is CASSTRQATYEQYF. For the CDR3, the DNA is TGTGCCAGTAGTACCCGACAGGCGACCTACGAGCAGTACTTC.

V is TRBV2 and J is TRBJ2-1; 9 bases are shared with TRBD1. Unmatched junction bases numbered 8, after V lost 7 bases and J lost 4 bases. This CDR3 contains 15 residues. The germline gives CDR1 SNHLY, CDR2 FYNNEI. The CDR3 is CASTPGQGIYNEQFF. The DNA of the CDR3 is TGTGCCAGCACCCCGGGACAGGGAATTTACAATGAGCAGTTCTTC.

The V call is TRBV6-5, the J call TRBJ2-3; 13 bases align to TRBD2. This CDR3 has 14 residues. V lost 9 bases, J lost 10 bases, and 10 bases stayed unmatched. Germline values: CDR1 MNHEY, CDR2 SVGAGI. DNA for the CDR3: TGTGCCAGTCTTCAGACTAGCGGGGGGAATTCGCAGTATTTT. It specifies CASLQTSGGNSQYF.

The V gene is TRBV6-1, the J gene TRBJ2-4, with a possible D match to TRBD2 (6 bases). Germline V gene sequence: CDR1 MNHNS, CDR2 SASEGT. The CDR3 loop spans 14 amino acids. V was trimmed by 3 bases and J by 1 base, leaving 7 bases between them. CDR3 amino acids: CASSDGGAKNIQYF. The DNA for the CDR3 is TGTGCCAGCAGTGATGGGGGGGCCAAAAACATTCAGTACTTC.

The J gene is TRBJ2-2, the V gene TRBV5-6, with D possibly TRBD2 on 6 matching bases. This CDR3 is 17 amino acids long. Trimming stripped 1 base from V and 0 bases from J, with 13 bases between. Germline assignment: CDR1 SGHDT and CDR2 YYEEEE. The CDR3 DNA sequence: TGTGCCAGCAGCTTGAGGTCGCGGGGTCCGAACACCGGGGAGCTGTTTTTT. Encoded protein: CASSLRSRGPNTGELFF.

This clone was found once. V is TRBV7-9 and J is TRBJ2-2; TRBD2 might be the D (6 bases). Trimming pared 1 base from V and 6 bases from J, leaving 18 bases between. This CDR3 contains 17 residues. CDR1 is SEHNR, CDR2 FQNEAQ, per germline (reference sequence). The CDR3 nucleotides read TGTGCCAGCAGCTTAGGGTCGACGGGGGTCTCTTCCGGGGAGCTGTTTTTT. Translating it yields CASSLGSTGVSSGELFF.

This clone was seen once. The genes are TRBV28 and TRBJ1-2; D perhaps matches TRBD1 (5 bases). Trimming removed 5 bases at V and 2 bases at J, with 18 bases between. The CDR3 consists of 16 residues. Germline loops: CDR1 MDHEN, CDR2 SYDVKM. In nucleotides, the CDR3 is TGTGCCAGCAGTGCCCGAGACAGACCCTCGAACTATGGCTACACCTTC. Protein sequence: CASSARDRPSNYGYTF.

The CDR3, as DNA: TGTGCCAGCAGAAAGACAGGGGTCGTTAGCTACACCTTC. It translates to CASRKTGVVSYTF. The rearrangement joins TRBV2 to TRBJ1-2, with 8 bases that match TRBD1. V was pared by 6 bases and J by 9 bases, with 9 bases of the junction left unmatched. CDR3 size: 13 residues. CDR1 is SNHLY, CDR2 FYNNEI, per germline.

The chain uses TRBV29-1 and TRBJ2-5; D perhaps matches TRBD1 (5 bases). The ends were cut back, 3 bases at V and 7 bases at J, with 21 bases in the middle. The CDR3 covers 15 residues. Germline V CDR1 and CDR2: SQVTM, ANQGSEA. The chain's CDR3 is CSVDGPREGVGTQYF. CDR3 DNA sequence: TGCAGCGTTGATGGCCCCAGGGAAGGGGTCGGGACCCAGTACTTC.

The V gene is TRBV5-4, the J gene TRBJ2-5, with unresolved D. Per germline, CDR1 SGHNT and CDR2 YYREEE (reference sequence). This CDR3 region has 14 residues. V was trimmed by 0 bases and J by 2 bases, leaving 8 bases between them. CDR3 in amino acids: CASSLVGQQETQYF. In DNA form, the CDR3 reads TGTGCCAGCAGCTTGGTGGGCCAGCAAGAGACCCAGTACTTC.

The chain uses TRBV3-1 (or the pseudogene TRBV3-2) and TRBJ2-7; 8 positions match TRBD2. The germline gives CDR1 LGHDT, CDR2 YNNKEL (reference sequence). The V and J ends lost 4 bases and 2 bases, in that order; junction bases with no gene match: 13. The CDR3 has 17 residues. The CDR3 region has the DNA TGTGCCAGCAGCCCCCCCCGAGGAAGCGGGGGTACCTACGAGCAGTACTTC. This gives the protein CASSPPRGSGGTYEQYF.

The V call is TRBV27, the J call TRBJ1-6, with D uncertain. Trimming cost V 3 bases and J 0 bases, with 9 bases left between them. The CDR3 consists of 16 residues. Germline CDR1 reads MNHEY; CDR2 reads SMNVEV (reference sequence). The CDR3 loop reads CASSFGRSSYNSPLHF. The DNA of the CDR3 is TGTGCCAGCAGTTTCGGGAGGAGCTCCTATAATTCACCCCTCCACTTT.

The genes are TRBV5-3 and TRBJ2-1; D is perhaps TRBD2 (5 bases). TRBV5-3 is treated as an ORF (open reading frame) with a function not yet certain. This CDR3 has 17 residues. The germline V and J ends were trimmed by 7 bases and 2 bases, with 22 bases remaining between them. The CDR3 nucleotides are TGTGCCAGATTCTACTCCCCCGGGAAGGCGACCTACAATGAGCAGTTCTTC. Translated, it gives CARFYSPGKATYNEQFF.

V and J are TRBV5-1 and TRBJ2-3; TRBD2 agrees at 10 bases. Germline V gives CDR1 SGHRS, CDR2 YFSETQ. Unmatched junction bases numbered 11, after V lost 1 base and J lost 6 bases. This CDR3 spans 17 amino acids. The CDR3 sequence: CASSLRGGLADRDTQYF. The CDR3 DNA sequence: TGCGCCAGCAGCTTGCGGGGTGGACTAGCGGACCGGGATACGCAGTATTTT.

V and J are TRBV11-3 and TRBJ2-1; 7 bases are a match to TRBD2. The germline V gene encodes CDR1 SGHNT and CDR2 YENEEA. This CDR3 is 14 amino acids long. V lost 5 bases to trimming and J lost 0 bases; unmatched junction nucleotides: 1. DNA of the CDR3: TGTGCCAGCAGCCGCGGGGGCTCCTACAATGAGCAGTTCTTC. It translates to CASSRGGSYNEQFF.

The chain employs TRBV9 and TRBJ2-2; D possibly corresponds to TRBD2 (7 bases). This CDR3 has 16 residues. V was cut by 0 bases and J by 5 bases, with 14 bases left in between. Germline-derived CDR1 and CDR2 are SGDLS and YYNGEE. The CDR3 DNA follows: TGTGCCAGCAGCGTAGCCGGCGGGGGCCCTACCGGGGAGCTGTTTTTT. Translating gives CASSVAGGGPTGELFF.

The CDR3 region has the DNA TGTGCCAGCAGCCAAGGGAGGCTGGCTAGCGGGGGGAGGGCAGATACGCAGTATTTT. Amino acid sequence: CASSQGRLASGGRADTQYF. The chain is built from TRBV3-1 (or the pseudogene TRBV3-2) and TRBJ2-3; 11 bases match TRBD2. The CDR3 totals 19 residues. Per germline, CDR1 LGHDT and CDR2 YNNKEL (reference sequence). Germline trimming cut 1 base from V and 4 bases from J; bases unmatched to any gene: 13.

The genes are TRBV5-4 and TRBJ1-1; D possibly corresponds to TRBD1 (5 bases). CDR1 is SGHNT, CDR2 YYREEE, per germline (reference sequence). V lost 1 base to trimming and J lost 5 bases, with 12 bases between them. The CDR3 totals 14 residues. The CDR3 is CASSLLGGDTEAFF. DNA of the CDR3: TGTGCCAGCAGCTTGTTGGGGGGAGATACTGAAGCTTTCTTT. Combining the CDR3 with reference TRBV5-4 and TRBJ1-1 gives the whole variable domain ETGVTQSPTHLIKTRGQQVTLRCSSQSGHNTVSWYQQALGQGPQFIFQYYREEENGRGNFPPRFSGLQFPNYSSELNVNALELDDSALYLCASSLLGGDTEAFFGQGTRLTVV.

CDR3 nucleotides: TGTGCCAGCAGTTTGGTCGGGACATTAGAAGCTTTCTTT. Its protein product is CASSLVGTLEAFF. This chain connects TRBV6-5 to TRBJ1-1; weak D call: TRBD1 (6 bases). The germline V gene encodes CDR1 MNHEY and CDR2 SVGAGI. Trimming took 4 bases from V and 8 from J, leaving 14 bases between them. The CDR3 spans 13 residues.

The chain links TRBV6-5 to TRBJ2-3, with D perhaps matching TRBD2 (6 bases). CDR1 and CDR2 from the germline V gene are MNHEY and SVGAGI. This CDR3 is built from 15 residues. V lost 5 bases to trimming and J lost 1 base, with 13 bases between them. In nucleotides, the CDR3 is TGTGCCAGCAGTCCCCTCTGGGGGGGCACAGATACGCAGTATTTT. Protein product: CASSPLWGGTDTQYF.

This clone occurred once. The CDR3 sequence is CAWSLISYEQYF. The CDR3 DNA reads as TGTGCCTGGAGTCTAATTTCCTACGAGCAGTACTTC. V usage is TRBV30 and J usage is TRBJ2-7; D uncertain. This CDR3 is 12 amino acids long. V lost 2 bases and J lost 1, with 6 bases in between. Germline CDR1 is GTSNPN and CDR2 is SVGIG (reference sequence).

The J gene is TRBJ1-3, the V gene TRBV6-5, with 7 nucleotides matching TRBD1. The J segment lost 5 bases and the V segment lost 0 bases, leaving 4 bases of the junction unmatched. The CDR3 runs 15 residues. Germline-derived CDR1 and CDR2 are MNHEY and SVGAGI. This chain's CDR3 is CASSYSGDSRNTIYF. The CDR3 DNA is TGTGCCAGCAGTTACTCTGGGGACAGTCGAAACACCATATATTTT.

This sequence joins TRBV5-4 and TRBJ2-2; TRBD2 matches 10 bases. This CDR3 spans 16 amino acids. V shed 2 bases and J 4 bases; nucleotides not matched to a gene: 5. The V gene's germline CDR1 is SGHNT and CDR2 YYREEE (reference sequence). CDR3 region: CASSFSSGGFTGELFF. The CDR3 DNA reads as TGTGCCAGCAGCTTCTCTAGCGGGGGATTCACCGGGGAGCTGTTTTTT.

V gene TRBV20-1 combines with J gene TRBJ2-7; 10 bases agree with TRBD1. The CDR3 has 14 residues. V lost 6 bases to trimming and J lost 5 bases; unmatched junction nucleotides: 10. CDR1 is DFQATT and CDR2 is SNEGSKA in the germline V gene (reference sequence). CDR3 region: CSASKTGGFNEQYF. The CDR3 DNA reads TGCAGTGCAAGTAAGACAGGGGGCTTCAACGAGCAGTACTTC.